Presented here are 26 T cell receptor beta chains from one specimen sequenced in a study of shared clonotypes between healthy human individuals. Produced via immunoSEQ multiplex PCR; TCRdb's table is partial and in-frame only. The sample lists about 1.4 million clones, roughly 96% occurring once. The specimen was naive CD4+ T cells sorted from blood. Subset meaning: CD45RA+ positively selected. Receptors originate from a young man in good health.

The chain recombines TRBV5-4 with TRBJ2-1, with D tentatively TRBD2 (6 bases). Per the germline V gene, CDR1 is SGHNT and CDR2 is YYREEE (reference sequence). This CDR3 comprises 16 residues. With 3 bases removed from V and 5 bases from J, the gap between germline ends came to 18 bases. Here the CDR3 reads CASSSGPGRDNNEQFF. DNA for the CDR3: TGTGCCAGCAGCTCGGGCCCCGGGCGGGATAACAATGAGCAGTTCTTC. Drawing the rest from reference TRBV5-4 and TRBJ2-1, the complete variable domain is ETGVTQSPTHLIKTRGQQVTLRCSSQSGHNTVSWYQQALGQGPQFIFQYYREEENGRGNFPPRFSGLQFPNYSSELNVNALELDDSALYLCASSSGPGRDNNEQFFGPGTRLTVL.

The rearrangement uses TRBV14 and TRBJ1-2; TRBD1 aligns across 7 bases. The J segment lost 8 bases and the V segment lost 0 bases, leaving 6 bases of the junction unmatched. This CDR3 has 14 residues. Germline CDR1 and CDR2: SGHDN and FVKESK. For the CDR3, the DNA is TGTGCCAGCAGCCAAGAAAACAGGGGAGGAGGCTACACCTTC. This gives the protein CASSQENRGGGYTF.

The DNA of the CDR3 is TGCAGCGTTAAGTCAACAGGGACGTACCAAGAGACCCAGTACTTC. Its translation: CSVKSTGTYQETQYF. The chain recombines TRBV29-1 with TRBJ2-5; TRBD1 is a possible D gene (6 bases). The CDR3 has 15 residues. Deletions cut 5 bases from V and 0 bases from J, with 16 bases between. In germline, CDR1 is SQVTM, CDR2 ANQGSEA.

The CDR3 bases are TGTGCCAGCAGATCCGGGAGCCTCGAGCAGTACTTC. This codes for CASRSGSLEQYF. The chain carries TRBV6-6 and TRBJ2-7, with a possible D match to TRBD2 (6 bases). V dropped 6 bases and J dropped 6 bases, with 12 bases sitting between them. This CDR3 has 12 amino acids. In germline, CDR1 is MNHNY, CDR2 SVGAGI (reference sequence).

This clone was found once. The rearrangement links TRBV5-1 to TRBJ2-5, with 7 nucleotides matching TRBD2. In germline, CDR1 is SGHRS, CDR2 YFSETQ. This CDR3 has 18 amino acids. V gave up 3 bases and J gave up 3 bases; unmatched junction bases: 17. CDR3 residues: CASSSFHGFLAEKETQYF. In nucleotides, the CDR3 is TGCGCCAGCAGCTCCTTTCACGGATTTCTAGCGGAGAAAGAGACCCAGTACTTC.

The rearrangement joins TRBV6-5 to TRBJ2-1; 14 bases fit TRBD2. Germline CDR1 MNHEY, CDR2 SVGAGI. This CDR3 comprises 15 residues. The J segment lost 15 bases and the V segment lost 6 bases, leaving 13 bases of the junction unmatched. This CDR3 reads CASRLGLAGGPALFF. CDR3 in DNA: TGTGCCAGCAGACTTGGACTAGCGGGAGGACCAGCGTTGTTCTTC.

The chain employs TRBV6-1 and TRBJ2-7; maybe TRBD2 (6 bases). V was cut by 4 bases and J by 4 bases, with 17 bases left in between. CDR1 and CDR2 (germline): MNHNS, SASEGT. This CDR3 has 15 residues. The CDR3 loop is CASSVDPRLVYEQYF. The CDR3 coding sequence is TGTGCCAGCAGTGTCGACCCACGACTAGTGTACGAGCAGTACTTC.

The V and J genes are TRBV5-1 and TRBJ2-3; 16 positions agree with TRBD2. V lost 4 bases, J lost 2 bases, and 7 bases stayed unmatched. Germline loops: CDR1 SGHRS, CDR2 YFSETQ. This CDR3 spans 18 amino acids. CDR3 DNA sequence: TGCGCCAGCAGCGCGGGACTAGCGGGAGGGATTATCACAGATACGCAGTATTTT. As protein: CASSAGLAGGIITDTQYF.

The DNA of the CDR3 is TGTGCCAGCAGCATAAAAGCGACTAGCGGGAGATCGGGTGAGCAGTTCTTC. Protein: CASSIKATSGRSGEQFF. The chain is built from TRBV7-2 and TRBJ2-1; 12 bases fit TRBD2. V was pared by 5 bases and J by 9 bases, with 14 bases of the junction left unmatched. Germline CDR1 and CDR2: SGHTA and FQGNSA. The CDR3 loop spans 17 amino acids. The whole variable domain, filled in from reference TRBV7-2 and TRBJ2-1, reads GAGVSQSPSNKVTEKGKDVELRCDPISGHTALYWYRQSLGQGLEFLIYFQGNSAPDKSGLPSDRFSAERTGGSVSTLTIQRTQQEDSAVYLCASSIKATSGRSGEQFFGPGTRLTVL.

The rearrangement links TRBV5-4 to TRBJ2-5; D unresolved. Germline CDR1 SGHNT, CDR2 YYREEE (reference sequence). V lost 0 bases and J 4 bases, leaving 16 bases between the germline ends. The CDR3 covers 16 residues. CDR3 sequence: CASSLDNAVVVETQYF. CDR3 DNA: TGTGCCAGCAGCTTGGACAATGCGGTCGTTGTAGAGACCCAGTACTTC.

V is TRBV18 and J is TRBJ2-5; the D is unclear. V lost 2 bases and J lost 1, with 14 bases in between. CDR3 size: 16 residues. CDR1 and CDR2 from the germline V gene are KGHSH and LQKENI. CDR3 residues: CASSPFGRARQETQYF. The CDR3 DNA sequence: TGTGCCAGCTCACCATTTGGAAGAGCTCGCCAAGAGACCCAGTACTTC.

This clone was detected once. The V and J genes are TRBV30 and TRBJ2-2; maybe TRBD2 (6 bases). Deletions cut 1 base from V and 5 bases from J, with 8 bases between. The CDR3 is made up of 13 amino acids. The germline V gene encodes CDR1 GTSNPN and CDR2 SVGIG (reference sequence). CDR3 amino acids: CAWSERGTGELFF. CDR3 nucleotides: TGTGCCTGGAGTGAACGGGGGACCGGGGAGCTGTTTTTT.

The CDR3 bases are TGCGCCAGCAGCGACGGACAGGTATTCTCTGGGGCCAACGTCCTGACTTTC. Translation: CASSDGQVFSGANVLTF. The chain has TRBV5-1 and TRBJ2-6; 7 bases are a match to TRBD1. The germline gives CDR1 SGHRS, CDR2 YFSETQ. This CDR3 is 17 amino acids long. Trimming took 4 bases from V and 0 from J; bases not matched to a gene: 7.

J is TRBJ2-1 and V is TRBV6-7; 7 bases are a match to TRBD1. TRBV6-7 is placed among ORFs of uncertain function. The ends lost 6 bases at V and 2 bases at J; junction bases unmatched: 7. This CDR3 has 15 amino acids. The CDR3 sequence: CASSLAQGAYNEQFF. CDR3 coding DNA: TGTGCCAGCAGCTTAGCCCAGGGGGCCTACAATGAGCAGTTCTTC.

The rearrangement uses TRBV5-6 and TRBJ2-7, with a weak D call TRBD2 (5 bases). Germline V gene sequence: CDR1 SGHDT, CDR2 YYEEEE. This CDR3 is built from 15 residues. V dropped 0 bases and J dropped 5 bases, with 15 bases sitting between them. DNA of the CDR3: TGTGCCAGCAGCTTGGTGGTGTCCGCCGGGAACGAGCAGTACTTC. This encodes CASSLVVSAGNEQYF.

V and J are TRBV5-1 and TRBJ1-2; D may be TRBD1 (5 bases). This CDR3 contains 12 residues. Germline V gene lookup returns CDR1 SGHRS and CDR2 YFSETQ. V gave up 4 bases and J gave up 7 bases, with 11 bases separating them. Written as DNA, the CDR3 is TGCGCCAGCAGCACCGAGGGACTTGGCTACACCTTC. This sequence encodes CASSTEGLGYTF. Supplemented by reference TRBV5-1 and TRBJ1-2, the full variable domain reads KAGVTQTPRYLIKTRGQQVTLSCSPISGHRSVSWYQQTPGQGLQFLFEYFSETQRNKGNFPGRFSGRQFSNSRSEMNVSTLELGDSALYLCASSTEGLGYTFGSGTRLTVV.

CDR3 sequence reads: CSVEGGAGTTTGELFF. The CDR3, as DNA: TGCAGCGTTGAAGGCGGGGCCGGGACAACCACCGGGGAGCTGTTTTTT. The gene calls are TRBV29-1 and TRBJ2-2; the D call may be TRBD1 or TRBD2 (6 bases each). Germline CDR1 SQVTM, CDR2 ANQGSEA. With 1 base removed from V and 4 bases from J, the gap between germline ends came to 16 bases. This CDR3 has 16 residues.

CDR3 DNA: TGTGCCAGCAGCTTAGATCATTTGGGAAGCGAGCAGTACTTC. This sequence encodes CASSLDHLGSEQYF. This chain joins TRBV11-2 and TRBJ2-7; D is unresolved. Germline V gene lookup returns CDR1 SGHAT and CDR2 FQNNGV. The V end lost 0 bases, the J end lost 6 bases, and 12 bases lay between the germline ends. The CDR3 is made up of 14 amino acids. Full variable domain (outside the CDR3, taken from reference TRBV11-2 and TRBJ2-7): EAGVAQSPRYKIIEKRQSVAFWCNPISGHATLYWYQQILGQGPKLLIQFQNNGVVDDSQLPKDRFSAERLKGVDSTLKIQPAKLEDSAVYLCASSLDHLGSEQYFGPGTRLTVT.

Details on this clone: Other DNA sequences in this sample translate to the same CDR3. The V and J genes are TRBV5-1 and TRBJ1-1; 9 bases fit TRBD1. CDR1 and CDR2 from the germline V gene are SGHRS and YFSETQ. The junction had 5 bases not matched to a gene; V was cut back by 4 bases and J by 1 base. The CDR3 consists of 15 residues. CDR3 sequence reads: CASSGGTGPNTEAFF. CDR3 bases: TGCGCCAGCAGCGGTGGGACAGGGCCGAACACTGAAGCTTTCTTT.

The V and J genes are TRBV7-2 and TRBJ2-5; D unclear. The CDR3 loop spans 14 amino acids. V shed 1 base and J shed 3 bases, with 9 bases lying between them. Germline V CDR1 and CDR2: SGHTA, FQGNSA. The CDR3 loop is CASSLGYQEETQYF. Written as DNA, the CDR3 is TGTGCCAGCAGCTTAGGCTATCAAGAAGAGACCCAGTACTTC.

CDR3 protein: CATADRGQGLAGELFF. CDR3 sequence (DNA): TGTGCCACTGCGGACAGGGGGCAGGGATTGGCCGGGGAGCTGTTTTTT. The genes are TRBV19 and TRBJ2-2, with 11 positions matching TRBD1. The V and J ends lost 10 bases and 6 bases, in that order; junction bases with no gene match: 13. The CDR3 totals 16 residues. The V gene's germline CDR1 is LNHDA and CDR2 SQIVND (reference sequence).

The V and J genes are TRBV27 and TRBJ2-7; 9 bases fit TRBD1. The germline V gene has CDR1 MNHEY and CDR2 SMNVEV (reference sequence). The CDR3 totals 16 residues. The V and J ends lost 7 bases and 8 bases, in that order; junction bases with no gene match: 18. The CDR3 here is CASKTLPGTGMGQQYF. DNA of the CDR3: TGTGCCAGCAAGACGCTACCCGGGACAGGGATGGGTCAGCAGTACTTC.

This chain joins TRBV7-7 and TRBJ2-7; 9 bases map to TRBD1. The CDR3 spans 14 residues. Per germline, CDR1 SSHAT and CDR2 FNYEAQ (reference sequence). Losses at the gene ends were 5 bases for V and 6 bases for J; bases not matched to a gene: 8. For the CDR3, the DNA is TGTGCCAGCAGCCTCCTGGACAGGGGTGCCGAGCAGTACTTC. Translated: CASSLLDRGAEQYF.

The V gene is TRBV15, the J gene TRBJ1-5, with D perhaps TRBD1 (5 bases). V was trimmed by 6 bases and J by 4 bases, leaving 7 bases between them. This CDR3 is 12 amino acids long. Looked up from germline, CDR1 is LNHNV and CDR2 is YYDKDF (reference sequence). For the CDR3, the DNA is TGTGCCACCAGGGCAGGGAATCAGCCCCAGCATTTT. This codes for CATRAGNQPQHF.

DNA of the CDR3: TGTGCCAGCAGCTCCGAAGGGACTAGCAGTGACTACGAGCAGTACTTC. Translation gives CASSSEGTSSDYEQYF. This rearrangement joins TRBV7-9 to TRBJ2-7; 9 bases match TRBD2. With V trimmed by 4 bases and J by 3 bases, 10 bases remained unmatched. The CDR3 sequence is 16 residues long. CDR1 and CDR2 from the germline V gene are SEHNR and FQNEAQ (reference sequence).

V is TRBV18 and J is TRBJ2-1; TRBD2 is a possible D gene (6 bases). CDR3 length equals 18 residues. Trimming removed 2 bases at V and 15 bases at J, with 32 bases between. CDR1 is KGHSH and CDR2 is LQKENI in the germline V gene. In DNA, the CDR3 is TGTGCCAGCTCACCAGGCCTCAAGGGGTGGGAGGACCGATTAGTACCGTTCTTC. Residues: CASSPGLKGWEDRLVPFF.